Below are 20 T cell receptor beta chains sequenced from a single sample in a study of CD4 T cells in relation to SARS-CoV-2 and coronaviruses. Their antigen targets remain unknown. Sequenced by immunoSEQ multiplex PCR; TCRdb stores in-frame clones only, minus some. Of 16,000 or so clones listed, around four fifths are singletons. CD4+ T cells from unexposed donors were obtained before the COVID-19 pandemic (2011-2018). CD4+ T cells were isolated from the cells after 10 days of culture. Material: CD4+ T cells from PBMCs, cultured in vitro. The receptors originated from a human donor in good health.

This clone was seen once. The genes are TRBV24-1 and TRBJ2-3, with D maybe TRBD2 (5 bases). There are 15 residues in the CDR3. Trimming stripped 2 bases from V and 0 bases from J, with 8 bases between. Germline V gives CDR1 KGHDR, CDR2 SFDVKD. CDR3 nucleotides: TGTGCCACCAGTGATTCACGGGATAGCACAGATACGCAGTATTTT. Translation: CATSDSRDSTDTQYF.

This clone was recorded a few times. The chain employs TRBV24-1 and TRBJ1-4, with D perhaps matching TRBD1 (5 bases). Deletions cut 2 bases from V and 7 bases from J, with 13 bases between. The germline gives CDR1 KGHDR, CDR2 SFDVKD. The CDR3 sequence is 15 residues long. CDR3 DNA: TGTGCCACCAGTGATTCTGGGCAGGGTAGTGAAAAACTGTTTTTT. As protein: CATSDSGQGSEKLFF.

This clone was observed a single time. The chain employs TRBV7-2 and TRBJ2-7; 9 nucleotides line up with TRBD2. CDR1 and CDR2 from the germline V gene are SGHTA and FQGNSA. Germline trimming cut 1 base from V and 6 bases from J; bases unmatched to any gene: 7. The CDR3 has 15 amino acids. The CDR3 protein is CASSLVRTSVSEQYF. The CDR3 bases are TGTGCCAGCAGCTTAGTTCGGACTAGCGTCTCCGAGCAGTACTTC.

The chain employs TRBV7-9 and TRBJ1-1; D ambiguous. Deletions cut 4 bases from V and 3 bases from J, with 9 bases between. Germline values: CDR1 SEHNR, CDR2 FQNEAQ (reference sequence). CDR3 length: 13 amino acids. The CDR3 region is CASSSTRDTEAFF. As DNA, the CDR3 is TGTGCCAGCAGCTCCACCCGGGACACTGAAGCTTTCTTT. The variable domain in full, with the rest retrieved from reference TRBV7-9 and TRBJ1-1, is DTGVSQNPRHKITKRGQNVTFRCDPISEHNRLYWYRQTLGQGPEFLTYFQNEAQLEKSRLLSDRFSAERPKGSFSTLEIQRTEQGDSAMYLCASSSTRDTEAFFGQGTRLTVV.

The chain links TRBV30 to TRBJ1-3; D unresolved. V gave up 5 bases and J gave up 1 base, with 15 bases separating them. Germline CDR1 is GTSNPN and CDR2 is SVGIG (reference sequence). The CDR3 is 15 residues long. In nucleotides, the CDR3 is TGTGCCTGGCTTCCCCCCAGTCATTCTGGAAACACCATATATTTT. It translates to CAWLPPSHSGNTIYF.

This clone has only one observation. The chain recombines TRBV28 with TRBJ2-1; 10 nucleotides match TRBD2. CDR1 is MDHEN and CDR2 is SYDVKM in the germline V gene. This CDR3 is 16 amino acids long. With V trimmed by 6 bases and J by 4 bases, 9 bases remained unmatched. In DNA form, the CDR3 reads TGTGCCAGCAGGGTCTACCAGCGGGAGGGATACAATGAGCAGTTCTTC. Amino acids: CASRVYQREGYNEQFF.

J is TRBJ2-1 and V is TRBV5-1, with 11 bases identical to TRBD2. The germline CDR1 and CDR2 sequences are SGHRS and YFSETQ. J gave up 6 bases and V 2 bases, and 16 bases lay outside the gene matches. The CDR3 sequence is 19 residues long. This chain's CDR3 is CASSFWTSGRHLRGNEQFF. The DNA of the CDR3 is TGCGCCAGCAGCTTCTGGACTAGCGGGCGTCATCTGCGGGGCAATGAGCAGTTCTTC.

The V and J genes are TRBV19 and TRBJ1-5; D remains unclear. This CDR3 is built from 15 residues. Trimming removed 6 bases at V and 3 bases at J, with 15 bases between. Per the germline V gene, CDR1 is LNHDA and CDR2 is SQIVND (reference sequence). CDR3 protein: CASRDSIRDNQPQHF. CDR3 in DNA: TGTGCCAGTAGGGATAGTATCCGGGACAATCAGCCCCAGCATTTT.

V is TRBV4-1 and J is TRBJ1-2; 10 bases fit TRBD1. The CDR3 runs 15 residues. Looked up from germline, CDR1 is MGHRA and CDR2 is YSYEKL. V was pared by 0 bases and J by 7 bases, with 5 bases of the junction left unmatched. The CDR3 loop is CASSQEGQGGRGYTF. The DNA for the CDR3 is TGCGCCAGCAGCCAAGAAGGACAGGGGGGCCGTGGCTACACCTTC.

This clone has a single count. The V gene is TRBV2, the J gene TRBJ2-1; D gene uncertain. V was shortened by 5 bases and J by 1 base, with 9 bases between the two germline ends. Germline-derived CDR1 and CDR2 are SNHLY and FYNNEI. The CDR3 contains 14 residues. The CDR3 nucleotides are TGTGCCAGCAGTAAGGACGGTTCCTACAATGAGCAGTTCTTC. Amino acid sequence: CASSKDGSYNEQFF.

The rearrangement joins TRBV7-9 to TRBJ2-5, with D perhaps TRBD1 (6 bases). Germline V gene data show CDR1 as SEHNR and CDR2 as FQNEAQ (reference sequence). CDR3 length: 13 amino acids. The V end was cut by 6 bases, the J end by 4 bases, with 12 bases between. CDR3 region: CASRAGAGETQYF. The CDR3 DNA sequence: TGTGCCAGCAGAGCAGGGGCCGGAGAGACCCAGTACTTC.

The chain employs TRBV18 and TRBJ2-1, with 11 bases lining up with TRBD2. Per germline, CDR1 KGHSH and CDR2 LQKENI. The CDR3 has 17 residues. V lost 4 bases to trimming and J lost 0 bases; unmatched junction nucleotides: 5. CDR3 sequence reads: CASSLQGLAVSYNEQFF. The CDR3 nucleotides are TGTGCCAGCTCACTCCAGGGACTAGCGGTCTCCTACAATGAGCAGTTCTTC.

The CDR3 sequence is CASREQGATYEQYF. In DNA form, the CDR3 reads TGTGCCAGTAGAGAACAGGGGGCTACCTACGAGCAGTACTTC. The chain employs TRBV19 and TRBJ2-7; 9 bases match TRBD1. This CDR3 is built from 14 residues. The germline gives CDR1 LNHDA, CDR2 SQIVND (reference sequence). V lost 6 bases to trimming and J lost 2 bases; unmatched junction nucleotides: 5.

The chain joins TRBV7-3 to TRBJ2-2, with D perhaps given as TRBD1 or TRBD2 (5 bases each). CDR1 and CDR2 (germline): SGHTA, FQGTGA. V lost 8 bases to trimming and J lost 4 bases, with 14 bases between them. CDR3 length: 14 amino acids. The chain's CDR3 is CASRGTEFTGELFF. The CDR3 nucleotides are TGTGCCAGCCGTGGGACCGAGTTCACCGGGGAGCTGTTTTTT.

The chain links TRBV3-1 (or the pseudogene TRBV3-2) to TRBJ1-6; perhaps TRBD1 as D (5 bases). In germline, CDR1 is LGHDT, CDR2 YNNKEL (reference sequence). Trimming took off 1 base at V and 5 bases at J, with 9 bases between the two ends. The CDR3 is 15 amino acids. CDR3 region: CASSQGQLNNSPLHF. The CDR3, as DNA: TGTGCCAGCAGCCAAGGACAGCTCAATAATTCACCCCTCCACTTT.

This clone was observed a few times. The chain employs TRBV4-2 and TRBJ2-6, with unresolved D. Germline lookup yields CDR1 LGHNA and CDR2 YNFKEQ. The V end was cut by 0 bases, the J end by 2 bases, with 17 bases between. The CDR3 is 19 residues long. CDR3 DNA: TGTGCCAGCAGCCAAGATGCCCGCACTGAAGTAGCTGGGGCCAACGTCCTGACTTTC. Protein sequence: CASSQDARTEVAGANVLTF.

This clone was detected once. The chain uses TRBV5-1 and TRBJ2-1, with D perhaps TRBD1 (5 bases). CDR3 length equals 12 residues. Trimming cost V 5 bases and J 6 bases, with 9 bases left between them. Germline-derived CDR1 and CDR2 are SGHRS and YFSETQ. The CDR3 DNA reads as TGCGCCAGCAGGGGGCCGGGCAATGAGCAGTTCTTC. This translates into CASRGPGNEQFF.

J is TRBJ1-1 and V is TRBV5-6, with no clear D. Germline V CDR1 and CDR2: SGHDT, YYEEEE. V was clipped by 2 bases and J by 1 base, with 9 bases between them. The CDR3 covers 14 residues. The CDR3 is CASSFRTGNTEAFF. The CDR3 bases are TGTGCCAGCAGCTTTCGGACGGGGAACACTGAAGCTTTCTTT.

This chain connects TRBV6-6 to TRBJ2-2; D unresolved. Trimming removed 0 bases from V and 8 bases from J, with 10 bases in between. The CDR3 is 14 amino acids. From germline, CDR1 is MNHNY and CDR2 SVGAGI (reference sequence). The CDR3 DNA follows: TGTGCCAGCAGTTACTCGTATAACGCTGGGGAGCTGTTTTTT. Encoded protein: CASSYSYNAGELFF.

The chain's CDR3 is CASSPDRIPWANVLTF. The CDR3 bases are TGTGCCAGTAGTCCTGACAGGATACCTTGGGCCAACGTCCTGACTTTC. The genes are TRBV19 and TRBJ2-6; TRBD1 is a possible D gene (6 bases). Germline-derived CDR1 and CDR2 are LNHDA and SQIVND (reference sequence). The CDR3 has 16 residues. V was trimmed by 5 bases and J by 5 bases, leaving 16 bases between them.